What follows are 16 T cell receptor beta chains derived from one specimen sequenced in a study of T cells in Graves' hyperthyroidism and ophthalmopathy. The investigators amplified TCR beta CDR3 regions from RNA transcripts. First-round RT-PCR with HTBI primers amplified the TCR CDR3 region. Each CDR3 protein gets one entry after TCRdb re-called the multiplex PCR reads with MiXCR. The sample shows fewer than 900,000 distinct CDR3 sequences, about 15% of them seen only once. The material sequenced was blood. The origin of the receptors is a man between 18 and 35 years old with Graves' hyperthyroidism.

This clonotype was counted between two and nine times. The chain combines TRBV24-1 with TRBJ2-2; no clear D gene. V lost 3 bases to trimming and J lost 1 base, with 8 bases between them. The CDR3 spans 15 residues. CDR1 is KGHDR, CDR2 SFDVKD, per germline. CDR3: CATSDRFMNTGELFF. The CDR3 region has the DNA TGTGCCACCAGTGATCGCTTCATGAACACCGGGGAGCTGTTTTTT.

A word on this clonotype: The CDR3 ends on some other residue instead of the conserved phenylalanine or tryptophan, so this is likely a read error. This chain joins TRBV6-1 and TRBJ2-7, with TRBD2 matching over 12 bases. The CDR3 extends over 15 amino acids. Per the germline V gene, CDR1 is MNHNS and CDR2 is SASEGT. Unmatched junction bases numbered 4, after V lost 6 bases and J lost 1 base. For the CDR3, the DNA is TGTGCCAGCAGCCCGGGACTAGCGGGTTCCTACGAGCAGTACTCC. This codes for CASSPGLAGSYEQYS.

The table lists this clonotype with a few counts. A much larger clone is a single base away; this may be a read error. The V and J genes are TRBV2 and TRBJ2-1; 8 bases match TRBD2. Per the germline V gene, CDR1 is SNHLY and CDR2 is FYNNEI. The CDR3 consists of 15 residues. The CDR3 sequence: CASSVSGMSYSEQFF. The CDR3 DNA follows: TGTGCCAGCAGTGTTAGCGGGATGTCCTACAGTGAGCAGTTCTTC.

J is TRBJ2-7 and V is TRBV7-2, with 13 bases that match TRBD2. The CDR3 covers 18 residues. The J segment lost 5 bases and the V segment lost 7 bases, leaving 17 bases of the junction unmatched. Germline CDR1 and CDR2: SGHTA and FQGNSA. As DNA, the CDR3 is TGTGCCAGCACCCTAGCCCCAGGACTAGCGGGAGAAGGTAACGAGCAGTACTTC. Residues: CASTLAPGLAGEGNEQYF.

This clonotype was seen repeatedly, ten times or more. The chain combines TRBV28 with TRBJ1-2, with D unresolved. Germline V CDR1 and CDR2: MDHEN, SYDVKM. The CDR3 consists of 12 residues. The V end was cut by 2 bases, the J end by 2 bases, with 3 bases between. The CDR3 bases are TGTGCCAGCAGTTTAAGAAACTATGGCTACACCTTC. This codes for CASSLRNYGYTF.

This clonotype was counted many times. This chain uses TRBV7-9 with TRBJ2-1; 7 nucleotides match TRBD1. Germline CDR1 reads SEHNR; CDR2 reads FQNEAQ (reference sequence). The CDR3 covers 15 residues. V shed 5 bases, J shed 6 bases, and the junction held 10 bases outside the gene matches. CDR3 sequence reads: CASSPRQGRRNEQFF. In DNA form, the CDR3 reads TGTGCCAGCAGCCCCCGACAGGGTCGGCGCAATGAGCAGTTCTTC. The whole variable domain, remainder taken from reference TRBV7-9 and TRBJ2-1, is DTGVSQNPRHKITKRGQNVTFRCDPISEHNRLYWYRQTLGQGPEFLTYFQNEAQLEKSRLLSDRFSAERPKGSFSTLEIQRTEQGDSAMYLCASSPRQGRRNEQFFGPGTRLTVL.

This clonotype has more than one count but fewer than ten. One end of the junction fails to match germline, which may point to a read error. This sequence joins TRBV6-1 and TRBJ2-1; D remains unclear. Germline V gives CDR1 MNHNS, CDR2 SASEGT. The CDR3 is made up of 12 amino acids. CDR3 in DNA: TGTGCAACTGGGTTGGGCTACAATGGGCAGTTCTTC. Protein: CATGLGYNGQFF.

This clonotype was seen ten or more times. CDR3 DNA sequence: TGTGCCAGCAGTGAAGTGGTTAGCGGGAGGGCAGATACGCAGTATTTT. It yields the protein CASSEVVSGRADTQYF. The chain combines TRBV2 with TRBJ2-3; 11 nucleotides match TRBD2. V shed 1 base, J shed 4 bases, and the junction held 4 bases outside the gene matches. CDR1 is SNHLY and CDR2 is FYNNEI in the germline V gene. The CDR3 length is 16 residues.

This clonotype has ten or more counts. V and J are TRBV6-2 or TRBV6-3 and TRBJ2-2, with TRBD2 as a possible D gene (5 bases). V lost 7 bases and J lost 0, with 9 bases in between. Germline V gene sequence: CDR1 MNHEY, CDR2 SVGEGT. This CDR3 is 14 amino acids long. CDR3 coding DNA: TGTGCCAGCAAGCGGACGGCGAACACCGGGGAGCTGTTTTTT. Translated, it gives CASKRTANTGELFF.

This clonotype turned up a few times. This chain joins TRBV7-8 and TRBJ2-5; 7 nucleotides agree with TRBD2. The CDR3 totals 12 residues. The J segment lost 7 bases and the V segment lost 7 bases, leaving 6 bases of the junction unmatched. Germline V gene sequence: CDR1 SGHVS, CDR2 FQNEAQ. CDR3 nucleotide sequence: TGTGCCAGCAACTCGTGGGGGGGGACCCAGTACTTC. Translation gives CASNSWGGTQYF.

The chain recombines TRBV28 with TRBJ1-6; TRBD1 might be the D (6 bases). The V end lost 2 bases, the J end lost 6 bases, and 11 bases lay between the germline ends. The germline gives CDR1 MDHEN, CDR2 SYDVKM. The CDR3 loop spans 15 amino acids. CDR3 DNA sequence: TGTGCCAGCAGTTTAAGGCAGGGGCGTAATTCACCCCTCCACTTT. Translated, it gives CASSLRQGRNSPLHF. Combining the CDR3 with reference TRBV28 and TRBJ1-6 gives the whole variable domain DVKVTQSSRYLVKRTGEKVFLECVQDMDHENMFWYRQDPGLGLRLIYFSYDVKMKEKGDIPEGYSVSREKKERFSLILESASTNQTSMYLCASSLRQGRNSPLHFGNGTRLTVT.

V is TRBV24-1 and J is TRBJ2-1, with D unresolved. Germline-derived CDR1 and CDR2 are KGHDR and SFDVKD. CDR3 length: 11 amino acids. Trimming took off 12 bases at V and 6 bases at J, with 11 bases between the two ends. CDR3 loop: CAASRTNEQFF. CDR3 nucleotide sequence: TGTGCCGCCTCGAGGACCAATGAGCAGTTCTTC.

In its sample, this clonotype was seen many times. V usage is TRBV28 and J usage is TRBJ2-4, with D possibly TRBD2 on 6 matching bases. Per the germline V gene, CDR1 is MDHEN and CDR2 is SYDVKM. This CDR3 has 15 amino acids. Trimming removed 3 bases from V and 10 bases from J, with 19 bases in between. CDR3 DNA sequence: TGTGCCAGCAGTTTTGGTCCGGGAGCAGGGAGAATTCAGTACTTC. Translated: CASSFGPGAGRIQYF.

This clonotype showed up many times. This chain joins TRBV10-3 and TRBJ1-2, with 9 positions matching TRBD1. V lost 4 bases and J lost 7; bases outside the gene matches: 4. The CDR3 has 13 amino acids. Germline lookup yields CDR1 ENHRY and CDR2 SYGVKD. The CDR3 region is CAISGTGAGGYTF. The CDR3 DNA is TGTGCCATCAGTGGGACAGGGGCTGGTGGCTACACCTTC.

This clonotype was observed at least ten times. The V and J genes are TRBV20-1 and TRBJ2-5; D perhaps matches TRBD2 (6 bases). Per the germline V gene, CDR1 is DFQATT and CDR2 is SNEGSKA (reference sequence). Trimming pared 1 base from V and 5 bases from J, leaving 14 bases between. This CDR3 is 14 amino acids long. The CDR3 DNA reads as TGCAGTGCTAGAGTGGGAGCGGGTAGGGAGACCCAGTACTTC. Residues: CSARVGAGRETQYF.

This clonotype came up a few times. The J gene is TRBJ1-1, the V gene TRBV7-9; D not resolved. The V gene's germline CDR1 is SEHNR and CDR2 FQNEAQ (reference sequence). Trimming left V 1 base short and J 4 bases short, with 7 bases between. There are 13 residues in the CDR3. The CDR3 is CASSLGEVTEAFF. The CDR3 nucleotides are TGTGCCAGCAGCTTAGGCGAAGTCACTGAAGCTTTCTTT.